This TCR beta chain was profiled in a study of T cells in Graves' hyperthyroidism and ophthalmopathy. Regarding the study as a whole: Ophthalmopathy was distinguished from stable hyperthyroidism by 13 V-J signatures.

This CDR3 is built from 17 residues. CDR1 and CDR2 (germline): SGHAT, FQDESV (reference sequence). The V gene lost 1 base and the J gene lost 1 base, with 16 bases spanning the gap. Stable Graves' hyperthyroidism meant no ophthalmopathy progression within 18 months. Diagnosis rested on symptoms, serum thyroxine and TRAb, thyroid ultrasound, and orbital computed tomography. RNA transcripts were the template for amplifying TCR beta CDR3 regions. With the HTBI primer set, the TCR CDR3 went through a first round of RT-PCR. MiXCR was run by TCRdb on the multiplex PCR reads, yielding one entry per CDR3 protein. The data show around 350,000 distinct CDR3 sequences, about 18% seen once. This clonotype was recorded at least ten times. Its cognate antigen is unknown.

The receptor comes from a woman younger than 35 with Graves' hyperthyroidism. The chain links TRBV11-1 to TRBJ1-1, with a possible D match to TRBD1 (6 bases). The specimen sequenced was blood. The CDR3 is CASSLGVAGTRNTEAFF. The CDR3 DNA reads as TGTGCCAGCAGCTTAGGGGTAGCGGGGACAAGGAACACTGAAGCTTTCTTT.